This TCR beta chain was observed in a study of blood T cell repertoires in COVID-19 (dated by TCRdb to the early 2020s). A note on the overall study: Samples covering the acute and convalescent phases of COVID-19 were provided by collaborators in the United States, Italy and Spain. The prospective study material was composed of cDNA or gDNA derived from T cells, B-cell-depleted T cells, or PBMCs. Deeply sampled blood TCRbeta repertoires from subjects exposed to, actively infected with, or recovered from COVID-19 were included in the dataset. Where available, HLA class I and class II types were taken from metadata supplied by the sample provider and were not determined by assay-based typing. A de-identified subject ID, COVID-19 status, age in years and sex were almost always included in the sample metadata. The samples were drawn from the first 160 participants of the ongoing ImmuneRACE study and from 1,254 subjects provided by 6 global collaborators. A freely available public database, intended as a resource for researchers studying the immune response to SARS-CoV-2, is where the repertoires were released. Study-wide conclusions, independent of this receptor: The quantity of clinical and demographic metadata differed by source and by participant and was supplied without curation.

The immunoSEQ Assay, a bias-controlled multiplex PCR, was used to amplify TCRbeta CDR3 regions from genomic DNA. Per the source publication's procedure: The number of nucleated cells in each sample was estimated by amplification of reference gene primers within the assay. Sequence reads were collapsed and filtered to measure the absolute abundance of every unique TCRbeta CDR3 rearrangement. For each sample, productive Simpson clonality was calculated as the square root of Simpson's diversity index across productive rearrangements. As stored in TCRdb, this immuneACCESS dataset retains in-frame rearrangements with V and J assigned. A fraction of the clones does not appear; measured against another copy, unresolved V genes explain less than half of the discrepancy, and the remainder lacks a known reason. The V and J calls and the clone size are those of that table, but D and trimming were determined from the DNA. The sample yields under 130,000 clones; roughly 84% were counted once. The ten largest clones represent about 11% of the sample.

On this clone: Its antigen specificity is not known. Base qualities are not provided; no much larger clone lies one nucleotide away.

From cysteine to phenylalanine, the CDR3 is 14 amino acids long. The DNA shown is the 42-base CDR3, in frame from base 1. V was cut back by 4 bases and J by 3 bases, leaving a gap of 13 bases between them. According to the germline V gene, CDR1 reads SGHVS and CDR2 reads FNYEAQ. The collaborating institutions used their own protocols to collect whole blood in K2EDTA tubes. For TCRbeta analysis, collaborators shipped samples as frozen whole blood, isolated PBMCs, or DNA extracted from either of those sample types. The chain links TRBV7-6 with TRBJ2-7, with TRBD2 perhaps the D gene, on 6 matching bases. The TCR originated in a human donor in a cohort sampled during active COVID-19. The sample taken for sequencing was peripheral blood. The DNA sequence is TGTGCCAGCAGCTCCAGGACGGAGGGCTACGAGCAGTACTTC. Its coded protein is CASSSRTEGYEQYF.